Given below is one TCR beta chain in context. The sample belongs to a study of blood T cell repertoires in COVID-19. Study information: Italy, Spain and the United States were the sources of the convalescent and acute COVID-19 samples. Sample material is recorded as cDNA or gDNA derived from T cells, B-cell-depleted T cells, or PBMCs.

In the study's own analysis: Amplified reference gene primers provided the basis for estimating nucleated cell counts. TCRdb's table, derived via immunoSEQ multiplex PCR, lists solely in-frame clones and lacks some. That table is the source of V, J and clone size, and D and trimming were worked out from the DNA. The sample contains 150,000 to 200,000 clones, 80% to 90% of which appear only once. Germline V gene data show CDR1 as LGHNA and CDR2 as YNFKEQ. The CDR3 consists of 15 residues. Trimming stripped 0 bases from V and 0 bases from J, with 8 bases between. Sequencing was carried out using peripheral blood. The receptor's source is a man between 60 and 70 years old with acute or convalescent COVID-19. The rearrangement joins TRBV4-2 to TRBJ1-2; D gene uncertain. In DNA form, the CDR3 reads TGTGCCAGCAGCCAAGAGCTCGCGGCTAACTATGGCTACACCTTC. Amino acid sequence: CASSQELAANYGYTF.